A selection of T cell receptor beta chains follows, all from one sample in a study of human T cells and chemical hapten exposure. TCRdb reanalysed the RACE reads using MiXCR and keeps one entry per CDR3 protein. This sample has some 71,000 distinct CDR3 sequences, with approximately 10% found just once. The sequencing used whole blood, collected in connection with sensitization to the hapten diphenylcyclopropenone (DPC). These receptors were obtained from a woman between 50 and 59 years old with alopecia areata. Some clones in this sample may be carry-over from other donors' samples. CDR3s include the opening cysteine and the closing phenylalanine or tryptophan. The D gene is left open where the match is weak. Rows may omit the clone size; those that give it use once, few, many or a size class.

CASSYSRTGRDNNQPQHF	TGTGCCAGCAGTTATTCACGAACAGGGCGGGATAACAATCAGCCCCAGCATTTT	.	TRBJ1-5	many	TRBV6-5
CASSPGGDQPQRF	TGTGCCAGCAGTCCGGGCGGCGATCAGCCCCAGCGTTTT	.	TRBJ1-5	.	TRBV6-1
CASGRGDGWTEAFF	TGTGCCAGCGGACGGGGCGACGGTTGGACTGAAGCTTTCTTT	.	TRBJ1-1	many	TRBV2
CASSHGQNSGELFF	TGTGCCAGCTCACATGGACAGAATTCCGGGGAGCTGTTTTTT	.	TRBJ2-2	.	TRBV18
CASSPTGSYGYTF	TGTGCCAGCAGCCCTACAGGGTCCTATGGCTACACCTTC	.	TRBJ1-2	many	TRBV7-8
CSLGHGPGYTF	TGCAGCTTGGGCCATGGCCCTGGCTACACCTTC	.	TRBJ1-2	few	TRBV29-1
CASSLGGSSYNSPLHF	TGTGCCAGCAGCTTGGGGGGGAGCTCCTATAATTCACCCCTCCACTTT	.	TRBJ1-6	many	TRBV5-4
CSVLPLNTEAFF	TGCAGCGTTTTGCCGCTGAACACTGAAGCTTTCTTT	.	TRBJ1-1	.	TRBV29-1
CASSITSGLYEQYF	TGTGCCAGTAGTATTACCAGCGGTCTCTACGAGCAGTACTTC	.	TRBJ2-7	many	TRBV19
CASSPLRQGRGEQYF	TGTGCCAGCAGCCCACTACGACAGGGAAGGGGCGAGCAGTACTTC	TRBD1	TRBJ2-7	many	TRBV13
CASSNTGGLAKNIQYF	TGTGCCAGCAGCAACACAGGGGGCCTAGCCAAAAACATTCAGTACTTC	TRBD1	TRBJ2-4	.	TRBV13
CATSITSGRAAYEQYF	TGTGCCACCAGCATCACTAGCGGGAGGGCCGCTTACGAGCAGTACTTC	TRBD2	TRBJ2-7	many	TRBV15
CSASGTSGPSTDTQYF	TGCAGTGCTAGCGGGACTAGCGGCCCTAGCACAGATACGCAGTATTTT	TRBD2	TRBJ2-3	many	TRBV20-1
CSVHDRVSSGNTIYF	TGCAGCGTCCACGACAGGGTATCATCTGGAAACACCATATATTTT	TRBD1	TRBJ1-3	few	TRBV29-1
CASSTGGARNTEAFF	TGTGCCAGCAGCACCGGGGGCGCTCGGAACACTGAAGCTTTCTTT	.	TRBJ1-1	.	TRBV5-4
CAIRRPGENTEAFF	TGTGCCATTCGAAGACCGGGGGAGAACACTGAAGCTTTCTTT	.	TRBJ1-1	.	TRBV10-3
CASSSASLDSGNTIYF	TGTGCCAGCAGCTCCGCATCATTAGACTCTGGAAACACCATATATTTT	.	TRBJ1-3	.	TRBV7-6
CSVGNTGVLLETQYF	TGCAGCGTCGGGAACACAGGGGTCCTCTTAGAGACCCAGTACTTC	TRBD1	TRBJ2-5	.	TRBV29-1
CASSPGLGSGRTDEQFF	TGTGCCAGCAGCCCCGGGTTAGGTAGCGGGAGAACGGATGAGCAGTTCTTC	TRBD2	TRBJ2-1	many	TRBV11-3
CSASTDTQYF	TGCAGTGCTAGCACAGATACGCAGTATTTT	.	TRBJ2-3	.	TRBV20-1
CSVGTDYEQYF	TGCAGCGTTGGAACCGACTACGAGCAGTACTTC	.	TRBJ2-7	many	TRBV29-1
CARSGSLGETQYF	TGTGCCAGAAGCGGGAGCCTGGGTGAGACCCAGTACTTC	TRBD2	TRBJ2-5	few	TRBV6-1
CASSLGPGAGTDTQYF	TGTGCCAGCAGCTTAGGTCCGGGGGCAGGTACAGATACGCAGTATTTT	.	TRBJ2-3	few	TRBV11-2
CARSSSGLAGTEQYF	TGCGCCAGAAGCTCCTCGGGACTAGCGGGGACCGAGCAGTACTTC	TRBD2	TRBJ2-7	few	TRBV5-1
CSVSQAQNTEAFF	TGCAGCGTTTCCCAGGCGCAGAACACTGAAGCTTTCTTT	.	TRBJ1-1	few	TRBV29-1
CASSLRGTGIRKETQYF	TGTGCCAGCAGCCTACGAGGGACAGGGATTAGAAAAGAGACCCAGTACTTC	TRBD1	TRBJ2-5	many	TRBV7-2
CSARSAPIDNEQFF	TGCAGTGCTAGATCGGCACCAATTGACAATGAGCAGTTCTTC	.	TRBJ2-1	many	TRBV20-1
CASSVVGSNTGELFF	TGTGCCAGCAGCGTAGTAGGGTCGAACACCGGGGAGCTGTTTTTT	.	TRBJ2-2	.	TRBV9
CASREGRGGNQPQHF	TGTGCCAGCAGAGAGGGCAGGGGGGGCAATCAGCCCCAGCATTTT	TRBD1	TRBJ1-5	many	TRBV27
CSASPLGIQETQYF	TGCAGTGCTAGCCCCTTAGGGATCCAAGAGACCCAGTACTTC	.	TRBJ2-5	few	TRBV20-1
CASSLKRYHEQYF	TGTGCCAGCAGCCTCAAGCGGTACCACGAGCAGTACTTC	.	TRBJ2-7	many	TRBV4-2
CSVDGTGVHNEQFF	TGCAGCGTTGACGGGACAGGAGTCCACAATGAGCAGTTCTTC	TRBD1	TRBJ2-1	.	TRBV29-1
CASSQDGVTSPSSYEQYF	TGTGCCAGCAGCCAAGATGGGGTGACATCTCCGAGCTCCTACGAGCAGTACTTC	.	TRBJ2-7	.	TRBV3-1
CASSHFLAGAYNEQFF	TGCGCCAGCAGTCATTTCCTAGCGGGAGCCTACAATGAGCAGTTCTTC	TRBD2	TRBJ2-1	many	TRBV4-1
CASVPGTSGVPYNEQFF	TGTGCCAGCGTCCCCGGGACTAGCGGAGTCCCCTACAATGAGCAGTTCTTC	TRBD2	TRBJ2-1	.	TRBV12-3/TRBV12-4
CSANSQANEGEKLFF	TGCAGTGCCAACTCTCAGGCCAATGAAGGGGAAAAACTGTTTTTT	.	TRBJ1-4	few	TRBV20-1